Listed here are 19 T cell receptor beta chains from one sample, sequenced in a study of T cell responses to AZD1222 COVID-19 vaccine. The assay was immunoSEQ multiplex PCR, and TCRdb's table has in-frame clones only and misses some. The sample shows roughly 150,000 clones, nearly 95% of them seen only once. The sample was peripheral blood, taken on day 0 of AZD1222 vaccination. All receptors come from an adult in good health.

V usage is TRBV9 and J usage is TRBJ2-2; 8 bases align to TRBD2. Germline lookup yields CDR1 SGDLS and CDR2 YYNGEE. CDR3 size: 14 residues. Trimming at V came to 4 bases and at J to 7 bases, leaving 6 bases not matched to a gene. The CDR3 loop is CASSTRGGDGELFF. The CDR3 DNA is TGTGCCAGCAGCACCCGGGGGGGCGACGGGGAGCTGTTTTTT.

The J gene is TRBJ2-5, the V gene TRBV27; 7 bases align to TRBD2. The CDR3 has 18 residues. The germline gives CDR1 MNHEY, CDR2 SMNVEV (reference sequence). Trimming cost V 5 bases and J 4 bases; bases outside gene matches: 19. The CDR3 coding sequence is TGTGCCAGCAGTCAACCGGGCCGGGGAGGCGGGGGAGTAGAGACCCAGTACTTC. Translation: CASSQPGRGGGGVETQYF.

The chain uses TRBV28 and TRBJ1-3, with D possibly TRBD1 on 6 matching bases. Trimming pared 3 bases from V and 4 bases from J, leaving 13 bases between. Germline CDR1 reads MDHEN; CDR2 reads SYDVKM. This CDR3 is 15 amino acids long. CDR3 sequence reads: CASSFPGQIGNTIYF. The CDR3 DNA sequence: TGTGCCAGCAGTTTCCCAGGACAGATAGGAAACACCATATATTTT.

J is TRBJ2-7 and V is TRBV7-3; TRBD2 might be the D (6 bases). This CDR3 region has 13 residues. CDR1 and CDR2 from the germline V gene are SGHTA and FQGTGA. Between the trimmed V and J ends, which lost 5 bases and 5 bases, there was a span of 13 bases. The CDR3 region has the DNA TGTGCCAGCAGCCCGGGTTCGGGGGACGAGCAGTACTTC. Its protein product is CASSPGSGDEQYF. Variable domain in full (rest from reference TRBV7-3 and TRBJ2-7): GAGVSQTPSNKVTEKGKYVELRCDPISGHTALYWYRQSLGQGPEFLIYFQGTGAADDSGLPNDRFFAVRPEGSVSTLKIQRTERGDSAVYLCASSPGSGDEQYFGPGTRLTVT.

The genes are TRBV10-3 and TRBJ2-1; D uncertain. The V end was cut by 8 bases, the J end by 9 bases, with 11 bases between. The germline V gene has CDR1 ENHRY and CDR2 SYGVKD. The CDR3 contains 11 residues. The CDR3 nucleotides read TGTGCCATCGAGGCGCGTGGTGAGCAGTTCTTC. It is translated as CAIEARGEQFF.

The CDR3 nucleotides are TGTGCCAGCAGTAGGGCTAGCGGGACCTACGAGCAGTACTTC. This encodes CASSRASGTYEQYF. The genes are TRBV28 and TRBJ2-7; 9 positions agree with TRBD2. The CDR3 covers 14 residues. Germline V gene data show CDR1 as MDHEN and CDR2 as SYDVKM. V was clipped by 5 bases and J by 2 bases; unmatched bases: 4.

J is TRBJ1-5 and V is TRBV5-1; TRBD1 matches 11 bases. V lost 4 bases to trimming and J lost 6 bases; unmatched junction nucleotides: 3. The CDR3 is 14 residues long. CDR1 is SGHRS, CDR2 YFSETQ, per germline. CDR3 sequence (DNA): TGCGCCAGCAGCGCCGGGACAGGGGGTCAGCCCCAGCATTTT. Protein: CASSAGTGGQPQHF.

The chain employs TRBV6-5 and TRBJ2-5, with 8 bases identical to TRBD1. J gave up 5 bases and V 2 bases, and 10 bases lay outside the gene matches. This CDR3 is built from 16 residues. The germline V gene has CDR1 MNHEY and CDR2 SVGAGI. The CDR3 loop is CASSYHRTGLVETQYF. The CDR3 region has the DNA TGTGCCAGCAGTTACCATAGGACAGGGTTGGTGGAGACCCAGTACTTC.

This sequence joins TRBV4-3 and TRBJ2-7; D possibly corresponds to TRBD1 (6 bases). The V and J ends lost 0 bases and 6 bases respectively, with 15 bases between them. The CDR3 has 15 residues. Germline V CDR1 and CDR2: LGHNA, YSLEER. The CDR3 nucleotides read TGCGCCAGCAGCCAAGACAAGTCAGGGGTTAGCGAGCAGTACTTC. Residues: CASSQDKSGVSEQYF.

This clone was recorded only once. The CDR3 DNA reads as TGTGCCAGCAGCCCTATGCCAACGGGGGGCCACTATGGCTACACCTTC. Translated: CASSPMPTGGHYGYTF. The rearrangement joins TRBV3-1 (or the pseudogene TRBV3-2) to TRBJ1-2; TRBD1 might be the D (6 bases). From germline, CDR1 is LGHDT and CDR2 YNNKEL (reference sequence). Trimming removed 4 bases at V and 3 bases at J, with 18 bases between. The CDR3 spans 16 residues.

The chain joins TRBV24-1 to TRBJ2-7, with D unclear. The CDR3 loop spans 13 amino acids. Germline V gene data show CDR1 as KGHDR and CDR2 as SFDVKD. With 4 bases removed from V and 7 bases from J, the gap between germline ends came to 13 bases. In DNA, the CDR3 is TGTGCCACCAGTGACCGGACGGTGGGAGAGCAGTACTTC. It codes for CATSDRTVGEQYF.

J is TRBJ1-5 and V is TRBV6-1; D is undetermined. The CDR3 length is 14 residues. Trimming took off 3 bases at V and 7 bases at J, with 13 bases between the two ends. CDR1 is MNHNS and CDR2 is SASEGT in the germline V gene. For the CDR3, the DNA is TGTGCCAGCAGTGATATCCCGGGGAACCAGCCCCAGCATTTT. Its protein is CASSDIPGNQPQHF.

The chain couples TRBV2 to TRBJ2-4; 7 bases match TRBD2. The CDR3 runs to 14 residues. V gave up 4 bases and J gave up 1 base; unmatched junction bases: 1. The germline CDR1 and CDR2 sequences are SNHLY and FYNNEI. The CDR3: CASSVGGAKNIQYF. The CDR3 nucleotides read TGTGCCAGCAGTGTCGGGGGGGCCAAAAACATTCAGTACTTC.

J is TRBJ1-5 and V is TRBV5-4; D is uncertain. Germline CDR1 reads SGHNT; CDR2 reads YYREEE (reference sequence). The V and J ends lost 3 bases and 2 bases respectively, with 9 bases between them. The CDR3 runs to 14 residues. This CDR3 reads CASSSQGGNQPQHF. The CDR3 DNA sequence: TGTGCCAGCAGCTCTCAAGGCGGCAATCAGCCCCAGCATTTT.

The chain joins TRBV6-6 to TRBJ2-3, with D maybe TRBD1 (5 bases). V lost 2 bases to trimming and J lost 12 bases, with 15 bases between them. CDR1 and CDR2 from the germline V gene are MNHNY and SVGAGI (reference sequence). The CDR3 sequence is 13 residues long. This chain's CDR3 is CASSYARSDTQYF. CDR3 DNA sequence: TGTGCCAGCAGTTACGCGCGTTCGGACACACAGTATTTT.

V usage is TRBV7-7 and J usage is TRBJ2-5; tentative D call: TRBD2 (6 bases). Between the trimmed V and J ends, which lost 1 base and 6 bases, there was a span of 12 bases. The germline V gene encodes CDR1 SSHAT and CDR2 FNYEAQ (reference sequence). This CDR3 contains 14 residues. The CDR3 region is CASSLGASVKTQYF. CDR3 DNA: TGTGCCAGCAGCTTAGGGGCTAGCGTTAAGACCCAGTACTTC.

This clone was seen a single time. The chain joins TRBV9 to TRBJ2-1; 12 positions match TRBD2. Germline CDR1 and CDR2: SGDLS and YYNGEE. The J segment lost 0 bases and the V segment lost 5 bases, leaving 3 bases of the junction unmatched. The CDR3 runs to 16 residues. CDR3 sequence (DNA): TGTGCCAGCAGTACTAGCGGGGGGTTCTCCTACAATGAGCAGTTCTTC. Encoded protein: CASSTSGGFSYNEQFF. The complete variable domain, with remaining parts taken from reference TRBV9 and TRBJ2-1, reads DSGVTQTPKHLITATGQRVTLRCSPRSGDLSVYWYQQSLDQGLQFLIQYYNGEERAKGNILERFSAQQFPDLHSELNLSSLELGDSALYFCASSTSGGFSYNEQFFGPGTRLTVL.

The CDR3 reads CASSQDQGLDSYTF. CDR3 nucleotide sequence: TGCGCCAGCAGCCAAGATCAGGGGTTAGATAGCTACACCTTC. V usage is TRBV4-3 and J usage is TRBJ1-2, with D possibly being TRBD1 (6 bases). CDR1 is LGHNA, CDR2 YSLEER, per germline. Trimming pared 0 bases from V and 9 bases from J, leaving 14 bases between. This CDR3 spans 14 amino acids.

This chain joins TRBV11-1 and TRBJ1-1, with 9 positions matching TRBD1. The V segment lost 4 bases and the J segment 5 bases; nucleotides outside the gene matches: 5. CDR1 is SGHAT and CDR2 is FQDESV in the germline V gene (reference sequence). The CDR3 covers 14 residues. The CDR3 loop reads CASSSDRGSTEAFF. CDR3 DNA: TGTGCCAGCAGCTCGGACAGGGGTTCGACTGAAGCTTTCTTT.